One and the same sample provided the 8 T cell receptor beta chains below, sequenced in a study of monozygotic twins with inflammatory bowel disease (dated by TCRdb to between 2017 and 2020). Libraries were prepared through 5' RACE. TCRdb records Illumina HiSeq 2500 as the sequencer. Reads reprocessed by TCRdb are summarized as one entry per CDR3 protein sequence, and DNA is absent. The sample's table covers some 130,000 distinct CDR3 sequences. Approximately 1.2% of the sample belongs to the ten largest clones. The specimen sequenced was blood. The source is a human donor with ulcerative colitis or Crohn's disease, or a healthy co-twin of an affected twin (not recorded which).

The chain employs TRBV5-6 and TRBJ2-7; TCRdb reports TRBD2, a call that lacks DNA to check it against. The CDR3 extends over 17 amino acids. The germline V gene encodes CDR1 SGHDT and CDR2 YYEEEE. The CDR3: CASSLEVGGPPPYEQYF.

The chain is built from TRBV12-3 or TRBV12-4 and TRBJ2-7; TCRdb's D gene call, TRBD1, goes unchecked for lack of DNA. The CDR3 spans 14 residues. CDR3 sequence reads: CASRRDSASDEQYF.

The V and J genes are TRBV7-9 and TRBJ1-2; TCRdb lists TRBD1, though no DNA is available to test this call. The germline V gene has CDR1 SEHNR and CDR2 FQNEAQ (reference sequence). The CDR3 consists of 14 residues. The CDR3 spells CASNLQGERKDYTF.

The CDR3 sequence is CASSLGVSGSAETQYF. The chain combines TRBV12-3 or TRBV12-4 with TRBJ2-5; TCRdb's assignment of TRBD2 cannot be checked, as there is no DNA. CDR3 length: 16 amino acids.

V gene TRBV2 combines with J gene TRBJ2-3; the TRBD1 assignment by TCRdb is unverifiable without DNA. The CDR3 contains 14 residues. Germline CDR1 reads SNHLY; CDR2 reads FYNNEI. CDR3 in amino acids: CASNSLRGTDTQYF.

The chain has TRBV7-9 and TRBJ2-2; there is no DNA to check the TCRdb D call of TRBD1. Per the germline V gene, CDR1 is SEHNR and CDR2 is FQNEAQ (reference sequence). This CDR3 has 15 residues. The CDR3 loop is CASSLQGALTGELFF. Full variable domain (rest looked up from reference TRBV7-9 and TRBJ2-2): DTGVSQNPRHKITKRGQNVTFRCDPISEHNRLYWYRQTLGQGPEFLTYFQNEAQLEKSRLLSDRFSAERPKGSFSTLEIQRTEQGDSAMYLCASSLQGALTGELFFGEGSRLTVL.

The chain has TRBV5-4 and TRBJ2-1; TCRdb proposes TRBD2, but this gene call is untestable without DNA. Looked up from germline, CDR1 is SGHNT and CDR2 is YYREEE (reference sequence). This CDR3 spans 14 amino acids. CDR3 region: CASGLAGIYNEQFF. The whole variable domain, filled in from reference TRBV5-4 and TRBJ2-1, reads ETGVTQSPTHLIKTRGQQVTLRCSSQSGHNTVSWYQQALGQGPQFIFQYYREEENGRGNFPPRFSGLQFPNYSSELNVNALELDDSALYLCASGLAGIYNEQFFGPGTRLTVL.

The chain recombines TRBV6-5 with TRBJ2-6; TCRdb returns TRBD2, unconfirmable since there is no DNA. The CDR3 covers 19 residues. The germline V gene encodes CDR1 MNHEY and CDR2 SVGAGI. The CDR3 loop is CASSYLRGSGKAGANVLTF.